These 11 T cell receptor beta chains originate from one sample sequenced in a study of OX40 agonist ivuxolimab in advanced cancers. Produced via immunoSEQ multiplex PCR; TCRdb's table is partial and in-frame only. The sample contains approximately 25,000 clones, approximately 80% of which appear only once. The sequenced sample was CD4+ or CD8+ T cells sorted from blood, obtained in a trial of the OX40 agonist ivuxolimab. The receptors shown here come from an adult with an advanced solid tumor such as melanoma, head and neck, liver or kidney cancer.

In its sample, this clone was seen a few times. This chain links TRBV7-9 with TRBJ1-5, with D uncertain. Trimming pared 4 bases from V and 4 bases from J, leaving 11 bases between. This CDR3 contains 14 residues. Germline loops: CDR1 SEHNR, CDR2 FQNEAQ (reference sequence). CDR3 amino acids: CASSSIDLNQPQHF. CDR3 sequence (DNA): TGTGCCAGCAGCTCTATCGACCTGAATCAGCCCCAGCATTTT.

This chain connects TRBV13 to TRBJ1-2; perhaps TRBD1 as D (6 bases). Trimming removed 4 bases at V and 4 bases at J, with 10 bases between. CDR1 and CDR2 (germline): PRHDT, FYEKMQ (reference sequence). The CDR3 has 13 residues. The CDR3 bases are TGTGCCAGCAGCTCCGGACAGACCTATGGCTACACCTTC. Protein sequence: CASSSGQTYGYTF.

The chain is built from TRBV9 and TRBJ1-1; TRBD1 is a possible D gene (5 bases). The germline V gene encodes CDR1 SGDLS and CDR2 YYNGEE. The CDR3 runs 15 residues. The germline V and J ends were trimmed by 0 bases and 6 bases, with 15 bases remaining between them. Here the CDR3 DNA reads TGTGCCAGCAGCGTAGATCGAGATAAGACAGCTGAAGCTTTCTTT. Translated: CASSVDRDKTAEAFF.

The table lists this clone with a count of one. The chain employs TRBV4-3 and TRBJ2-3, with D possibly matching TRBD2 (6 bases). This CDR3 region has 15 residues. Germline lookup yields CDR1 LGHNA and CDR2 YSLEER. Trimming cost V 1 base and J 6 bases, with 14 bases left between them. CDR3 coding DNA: TGCGCCAGCAGCCAAGGGGACTTTGGTGGGGATACGCAGTATTTT. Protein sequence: CASSQGDFGGDTQYF.

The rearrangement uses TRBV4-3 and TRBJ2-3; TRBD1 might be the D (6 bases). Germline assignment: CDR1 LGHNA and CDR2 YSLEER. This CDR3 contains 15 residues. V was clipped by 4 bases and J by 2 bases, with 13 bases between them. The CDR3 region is CASSRHRDHTDTQYF. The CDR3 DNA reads TGCGCCAGCAGCCGGCACAGGGATCACACAGATACGCAGTATTTT.

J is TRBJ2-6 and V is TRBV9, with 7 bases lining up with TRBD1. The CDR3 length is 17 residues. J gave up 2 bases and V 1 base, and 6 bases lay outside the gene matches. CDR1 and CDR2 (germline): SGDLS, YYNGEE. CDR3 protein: CASSVSTGTPGANVLTF. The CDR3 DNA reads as TGTGCCAGCAGCGTATCGACAGGGACCCCTGGGGCCAACGTCCTGACTTTC.

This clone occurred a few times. The CDR3 DNA sequence: TGTGCCAGCAGCTTGGGTCAGGTCGGTGAAAAACTGTTTTTT. It is translated as CASSLGQVGEKLFF. The chain combines TRBV7-9 with TRBJ1-4; D gene ambiguous. V was trimmed by 3 bases and J by 7 bases, leaving 12 bases between them. The CDR3 extends over 14 amino acids. Germline assignment: CDR1 SEHNR and CDR2 FQNEAQ (reference sequence).

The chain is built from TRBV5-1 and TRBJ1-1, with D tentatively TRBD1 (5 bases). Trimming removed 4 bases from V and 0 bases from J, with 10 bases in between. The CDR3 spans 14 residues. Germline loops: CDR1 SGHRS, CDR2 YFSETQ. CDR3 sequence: CASSGGILNTEAFF. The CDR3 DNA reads TGCGCCAGCAGCGGGGGGATTTTGAACACTGAAGCTTTCTTT.

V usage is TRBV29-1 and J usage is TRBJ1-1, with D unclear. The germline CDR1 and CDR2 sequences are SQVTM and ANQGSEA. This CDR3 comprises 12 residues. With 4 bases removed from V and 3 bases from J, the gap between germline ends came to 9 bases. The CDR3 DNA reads TGCAGCGTTGGGTATGGGGACACTGAAGCTTTCTTT. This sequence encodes CSVGYGDTEAFF.

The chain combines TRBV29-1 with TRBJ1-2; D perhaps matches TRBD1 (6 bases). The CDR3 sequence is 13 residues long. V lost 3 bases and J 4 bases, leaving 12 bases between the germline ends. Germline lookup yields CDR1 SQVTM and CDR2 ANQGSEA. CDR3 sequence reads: CSVDGGTSYGYTF. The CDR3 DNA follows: TGCAGCGTTGATGGGGGCACCTCCTATGGCTACACCTTC.

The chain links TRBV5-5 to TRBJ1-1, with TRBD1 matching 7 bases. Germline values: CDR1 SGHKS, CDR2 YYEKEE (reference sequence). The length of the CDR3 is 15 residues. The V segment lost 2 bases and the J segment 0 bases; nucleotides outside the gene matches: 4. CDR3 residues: CASSFTGDLNTEAFF. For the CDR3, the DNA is TGTGCCAGCAGCTTTACAGGGGACCTGAACACTGAAGCTTTCTTT.